This is a list of T cell receptor beta chains from one sample in a study of cytomegalovirus exposure and HLA in healthy donors. Assay used: immunoSEQ multiplex PCR; TCRdb lists only in-frame clones, some missing. The table records about 160,000 clones, around 69% of them present only once. Sequencing used PBMCs. These receptor sequences come from a man aged 55 to 70 in good health and CMV-seronegative. Each CDR3 is given with its conserved first and last residue. Fields, in order: V gene, CDR3 protein.

V gene: TRBV6-5; CDR3 protein: CASSYSTSGGETQYF
V gene: TRBV30; CDR3 protein: CAWVQTGTTKGHYNEQFF
V gene: TRBV7-8; CDR3 protein: CASSYRRPGYEQYF
V gene: TRBV2; CDR3 protein: CASNYEAGSNGYTF
V gene: TRBV30; CDR3 protein: CAQKPGTGVYGYTF
V gene: TRBV10-2; CDR3 protein: CASINLAGATGETQYF
V gene: TRBV7-2; CDR3 protein: CASSPAGGGSYEQYF
V gene: TRBV27; CDR3 protein: CASSLASGRRPDTQYF
V gene: TRBV4-1; CDR3 protein: CASSQVRRGNRVLNTGELFF
V gene: TRBV7-9; CDR3 protein: CASSFLNQQNYGYTF
V gene: TRBV4-2; CDR3 protein: CASSQLDRGQTQYF
V gene: TRBV7-2; CDR3 protein: CASSLGGVEHEQYF
V gene: TRBV30; CDR3 protein: CAWGPGQNSPLHF
V gene: TRBV7-3; CDR3 protein: CASSQAGQASPLHF